A single sample gave rise to the 14 T cell receptor beta chains below, sequenced in a study of human CD4 T cells and Enterobacteriaceae. Memory CD4+ T cells were sorted as all CD4+ cells except CD45RA+CCR7+CD95- naive cells, over 95% pure. Clones were sequenced by immunoSEQ multiplex PCR, and TCRdb holds only the in-frame ones, with some missing. The data show under 35,000 clones, 82% seen once. The sequenced sample was memory CD4+ T cells from blood. Receptors were obtained from a human donor in good health.

By share of the sample, this clone is medium-sized. The chain joins TRBV9 to TRBJ1-2; 10 nucleotides agree with TRBD1. The CDR3 runs 14 residues. The V gene's germline CDR1 is SGDLS and CDR2 YYNGEE. V was clipped by 4 bases and J by 8 bases; unmatched bases: 8. DNA for the CDR3: TGTGCCAGCAGCCCAGGGACAGGGGCGAGAGGCTACACCTTC. Amino acid sequence: CASSPGTGARGYTF.

This clone showed up just a few times. One end of the junction is discordant with germline, which a read error may explain. The rearrangement uses TRBV11-1 and TRBJ2-1; TRBD2 matches 12 bases. This CDR3 contains 18 residues. The germline gives CDR1 SGHAT, CDR2 FQDESV (reference sequence). The CDR3 DNA is TGTGCCAGCACCTTAGGAAGGACTAGCGGGATATCTTACAATGAGCAGTTCTTC. Protein product: CASTLGRTSGISYNEQFF. Drawing the rest from reference TRBV11-1 and TRBJ2-1, the complete variable domain is EAEVAQSPRYKITEKSQAVAFWCDPISGHATLYWYRQILGQGPELLVQFQDESVVDDSQLPKDRFSAERLKGVDSTLKIQPAELGDSAMYLCASTLGRTSGISYNEQFFGPGTRLTVL.

CDR3 protein: CASSPPGSADTQYF. The DNA of the CDR3 is TGTGCCAGCTCACCACCGGGGAGTGCGGATACGCAGTATTTT. V usage is TRBV18 and J usage is TRBJ2-3; D perhaps matches TRBD2 (5 bases). This CDR3 spans 14 amino acids. The germline V and J ends were trimmed by 0 bases and 6 bases, with 10 bases remaining between them. The germline CDR1 and CDR2 sequences are KGHSH and LQKENI.

The chain is built from TRBV29-1 and TRBJ2-5, with TRBD1 as a possible D gene (5 bases). Germline V lookup: CDR1 SQVTM, CDR2 ANQGSEA. Trimming left V 6 bases short and J 10 bases short, with 18 bases between. The CDR3 is 12 amino acids. For the CDR3, the DNA is TGCAGCGTCGTTATAGGGGCTATGGGCCAGTACTTC. Encoded protein: CSVVIGAMGQYF.

The chain is built from TRBV30 and TRBJ2-3; a possible D gene is TRBD2 (6 bases). The germline CDR1 and CDR2 sequences are GTSNPN and SVGIG (reference sequence). CDR3 size: 14 residues. The CDR3, as DNA: TGTGCTTTAGAAGATAACGGGAGTCCAAATACGCAGTATTTT. Its translation is CALEDNGSPNTQYF.

V usage is TRBV10-2 and J usage is TRBJ2-3; 9 nucleotides align to TRBD2. Per germline, CDR1 WSHSY and CDR2 SAAADI. This CDR3 is 15 amino acids long. The ends lost 2 bases at V and 5 bases at J; junction bases unmatched: 5. CDR3 amino acids: CASSEVAGVGDTQYF. The CDR3 bases are TGCGCCAGCAGTGAGGTAGCGGGAGTGGGAGATACGCAGTATTTT.

V and J are TRBV7-9 and TRBJ2-3; the match to TRBD2 covers 7 bases. The trim removed 6 bases at V and 5 bases at J, leaving 11 bases unmatched. Germline V gene sequence: CDR1 SEHNR, CDR2 FQNEAQ (reference sequence). This CDR3 contains 15 residues. CDR3 bases: TGTGCCAGCAGGCCAGAGCGGGGAAGGGGAGATACGCAGTATTTT. Protein sequence: CASRPERGRGDTQYF.

This chain links TRBV4-2 with TRBJ1-1; D gene uncertain. The V end was cut by 1 base, the J end by 1 base, with 10 bases between. Germline lookup yields CDR1 LGHNA and CDR2 YNFKEQ. The CDR3 has 15 amino acids. The chain's CDR3 is CASSQAGIPNTEAFF. The DNA for the CDR3 is TGTGCCAGCAGCCAAGCGGGGATACCGAACACTGAAGCTTTCTTT.

The chain's CDR3 is CASSLARGNYGYTF. CDR3 nucleotides: TGTGCCAGCAGCCTAGCCAGAGGAAACTATGGCTACACCTTC. This sequence joins TRBV6-6 and TRBJ1-2; no definite D call. The germline V and J ends were trimmed by 6 bases and 2 bases, with 13 bases remaining between them. This CDR3 comprises 14 residues. From germline, CDR1 is MNHNY and CDR2 SVGAGI (reference sequence).

This chain links TRBV11-2 with TRBJ2-2, with D hard to call. The V gene lost 3 bases and the J gene lost 3 bases, with 11 bases spanning the gap. This CDR3 spans 15 amino acids. Germline values: CDR1 SGHAT, CDR2 FQNNGV. The CDR3 DNA reads TGTGCCAGCAGCTTTAAGTACCAGGACACCGGGGAGCTGTTTTTT. It encodes CASSFKYQDTGELFF.

This clone came up once. The CDR3 DNA reads TGTGCCAGCAGCTTTCAGTTTAAGGGAAACAATGAGCAGTTCTTC. It translates to CASSFQFKGNNEQFF. V is TRBV5-6 and J is TRBJ2-1; no definite D call. This CDR3 has 15 residues. CDR1 is SGHDT, CDR2 YYEEEE, per germline. The germline V and J ends were trimmed by 2 bases and 5 bases, with 14 bases remaining between them.

J is TRBJ1-1 and V is TRBV4-1, with 9 bases that match TRBD1. The ends lost 0 bases at V and 2 bases at J; junction bases unmatched: 7. Germline values: CDR1 MGHRA, CDR2 YSYEKL. The CDR3 runs to 17 residues. For the CDR3, the DNA is TGCGCCAGCAGCCAAGACACGGCGGACAGGGGTAACACTGAAGCTTTCTTT. This translates into CASSQDTADRGNTEAFF.

The chain employs TRBV5-4 and TRBJ1-2; TRBD1 aligns across 10 bases. J lost 6 bases, V lost 8 bases, and 10 bases had no gene match. Germline values: CDR1 SGHNT, CDR2 YYREEE (reference sequence). The CDR3 totals 14 residues. CDR3 loop: CASTKDRGGDGYTF. The CDR3 DNA is TGTGCCAGTACTAAGGACAGGGGGGGAGATGGCTACACCTTC.

The chain is built from TRBV7-3 and TRBJ2-7, with D maybe TRBD1 (6 bases). The germline V gene has CDR1 SGHTA and CDR2 FQGTGA. The CDR3 length is 13 residues. V was shortened by 2 bases and J by 5 bases, with 10 bases between the two germline ends. In DNA, the CDR3 is TGTGCCAGCAGCTTAGGGCAGGGGAACGAGCAGTACTTC. Translated: CASSLGQGNEQYF.